The rows below give T cell receptor beta chains drawn from one sample of a study of Ad26.COV2.S vaccination and SARS-CoV-2 variants. The protocol was immunoSEQ multiplex PCR, while the TCRdb copy is restricted to in-frame clones and leaves out a portion. The table lists roughly 400,000 clones, about 89% of them singletons. Specimen: peripheral blood, collected in a trial of Ad26.COV2.S vaccine versus placebo. All receptors come from a person between 18 and 65 years old who received the Ad26.COV2.S COVID-19 vaccine or a placebo. The CDR3 runs from the conserved cysteine through the conserved F or W. Fields, in order: D gene, clone size, J gene, V gene, CDR3 DNA, CDR3 protein. A D gene is named only where the DNA matches it firmly. The size field is filled for only some rows; it gives once, few, many or a size class.

d_gene: TRBD1
abundance: -
j_gene: TRBJ1-3
v_gene: TRBV5-5
CDR3nt: TGTGCCAGCAGCTTGTCAGGGGGGACTGGAAACACCATATATTTT
CDR3aa: CASSLSGGTGNTIYF

d_gene: -
abundance: -
j_gene: TRBJ2-7
v_gene: TRBV19
CDR3nt: TGTGCCAGTAGTCAGGACACCTACGAGCAGTACTTC
CDR3aa: CASSQDTYEQYF

d_gene: -
abundance: -
j_gene: TRBJ2-7
v_gene: TRBV3-1/TRBV3-2
CDR3nt: TGTGCCAGCAGCCAAGATATGGTGTACGAGCAGTACTTC
CDR3aa: CASSQDMVYEQYF

d_gene: -
abundance: -
j_gene: TRBJ1-3
v_gene: TRBV3-1/TRBV3-2
CDR3nt: TGTGCCAGCAGCCCCTCGGACAACTCTGGAAACACCATATATTTT
CDR3aa: CASSPSDNSGNTIYF

d_gene: -
abundance: -
j_gene: TRBJ1-6
v_gene: TRBV28
CDR3nt: TGTGCCAGCAGTGATACAGGGAACAATTCACCCCTCCACTTT
CDR3aa: CASSDTGNNSPLHF

d_gene: -
abundance: -
j_gene: TRBJ1-4
v_gene: TRBV2
CDR3nt: TGTGCCAGCAGTGACGGGGCTTCTAATGAAAAACTGTTTTTT
CDR3aa: CASSDGASNEKLFF

d_gene: -
abundance: -
j_gene: TRBJ2-7
v_gene: TRBV5-4
CDR3nt: TGTGCCAGCAGCCCAGAGGGGGAGGGCCTTAACGAGCAGTACTTC
CDR3aa: CASSPEGEGLNEQYF

d_gene: -
abundance: -
j_gene: TRBJ2-7
v_gene: TRBV4-2
CDR3nt: TGTGCCAGCAGCCTCCGCGGAGGGGAGTCCTACGAGCAGTACTTC
CDR3aa: CASSLRGGESYEQYF

d_gene: -
abundance: -
j_gene: TRBJ2-1
v_gene: TRBV15
CDR3nt: TGTGCCACCAGCACCAGGACCTCCTACAATGAGCAGTTCTTC
CDR3aa: CATSTRTSYNEQFF

d_gene: -
abundance: -
j_gene: TRBJ2-3
v_gene: TRBV11-3
CDR3nt: TGTGCCAGCAGTAGCACAGATACGCAGTATTTT
CDR3aa: CASSSTDTQYF

d_gene: -
abundance: -
j_gene: TRBJ2-1
v_gene: TRBV4-3
CDR3nt: TGCGCCAGCAGCCAAGATCGGGCCACAGGGGAGCAGTTCTTC
CDR3aa: CASSQDRATGEQFF

d_gene: -
abundance: once
j_gene: TRBJ2-3
v_gene: TRBV30
CDR3nt: TGTGCCTGCCGGGACTCCACAGATACGCAGTATTTT
CDR3aa: CACRDSTDTQYF

d_gene: TRBD1
abundance: few
j_gene: TRBJ1-4
v_gene: TRBV4-2
CDR3nt: TGTGCCAGCAGCCAAGATCCACAGGGGAGGGAAAAACTGTTTTTT
CDR3aa: CASSQDPQGREKLFF

d_gene: -
abundance: -
j_gene: TRBJ1-1
v_gene: TRBV14
CDR3nt: TGTGCCAGCAGCCAAGATTCGGGGGAAGCTTTCTTT
CDR3aa: CASSQDSGEAFF

d_gene: TRBD2
abundance: -
j_gene: TRBJ2-1
v_gene: TRBV7-9
CDR3nt: TGTGCCAGCAGCTCCCCGGATGGGCCGGGACTAGCGGGATTCTATGAGCAGTTCTTC
CDR3aa: CASSSPDGPGLAGFYEQFF

d_gene: TRBD1
abundance: -
j_gene: TRBJ1-1
v_gene: TRBV6-5
CDR3nt: TGTGCCAGCAGCAAGGGGGCCGCTCACACTGAAGCTTTCTTT
CDR3aa: CASSKGAAHTEAFF

d_gene: TRBD1
abundance: -
j_gene: TRBJ2-1
v_gene: TRBV11-3
CDR3nt: TGTGCCAGCAATCAAAGACAGGGGGCATTCAATGAGCAGTTCTTC
CDR3aa: CASNQRQGAFNEQFF

d_gene: -
abundance: -
j_gene: TRBJ1-2
v_gene: TRBV5-8
CDR3nt: TGTGCCAGCAGCTTACGTAACTATGGCTACACCTTC
CDR3aa: CASSLRNYGYTF

d_gene: -
abundance: once
j_gene: TRBJ1-2
v_gene: TRBV5-1
CDR3nt: TGCGCCAGCAGCCTGGGACCCCCGGCTGACTATGGCTACACCTTC
CDR3aa: CASSLGPPADYGYTF

d_gene: -
abundance: -
j_gene: TRBJ2-7
v_gene: TRBV12-3/TRBV12-4
CDR3nt: TGTGCCAGCAAGGGGTCCTACGAGCAGTACTTC
CDR3aa: CASKGSYEQYF

d_gene: -
abundance: -
j_gene: TRBJ2-3
v_gene: TRBV28
CDR3nt: TGTGCCAGCAGTTTAGGGTCCGGGGGCGAAGATACGCAGTATTTT
CDR3aa: CASSLGSGGEDTQYF

d_gene: -
abundance: -
j_gene: TRBJ2-7
v_gene: TRBV6-6
CDR3nt: TGTGCCAGCAGTTACCCCCGGGACGAGCAGTACTTC
CDR3aa: CASSYPRDEQYF

d_gene: -
abundance: -
j_gene: TRBJ1-5
v_gene: TRBV5-6
CDR3nt: TGTGCCAGCAGCTTGGAGGGCCAGCCCCAGCATTTT
CDR3aa: CASSLEGQPQHF

d_gene: TRBD1
abundance: -
j_gene: TRBJ1-4
v_gene: TRBV7-8
CDR3nt: TGTGCCAGCAGCTCCCGGGACAGGGCGAATGAAAAACTGTTTTTT
CDR3aa: CASSSRDRANEKLFF

d_gene: TRBD2
abundance: few
j_gene: TRBJ2-1
v_gene: TRBV12-3/TRBV12-4
CDR3nt: TGTGCCAGCGGAAAGACTAGCGACAGTGAGCAGTTCTTC
CDR3aa: CASGKTSDSEQFF

d_gene: TRBD1
abundance: -
j_gene: TRBJ1-1
v_gene: TRBV19
CDR3nt: TGTGCCAGTAGAGACCAAGGGACAGCCGAAGCTTTCTTT
CDR3aa: CASRDQGTAEAFF

d_gene: -
abundance: -
j_gene: TRBJ1-2
v_gene: TRBV6-5
CDR3nt: TGTGCCAGCAGTTACCCGGGGGGCTATGGCTACACCTTC
CDR3aa: CASSYPGGYGYTF

d_gene: -
abundance: -
j_gene: TRBJ1-4
v_gene: TRBV28
CDR3nt: TGTGCCAGCAGTTTAGCACGGGATGAAAAACTGTTTTTT
CDR3aa: CASSLARDEKLFF

d_gene: -
abundance: -
j_gene: TRBJ1-5
v_gene: TRBV12-3/TRBV12-4
CDR3nt: TGTGCCAGCAGTTTTGATCGCAATCAGCCCCAGCATTTT
CDR3aa: CASSFDRNQPQHF